These 21 T cell receptor beta chains came from one sample sequenced in a study of shared clonotypes between healthy human individuals. Here immunoSEQ multiplex PCR was the method, and the copy in TCRdb shows in-frame clones only, minus some. The data show a few million clones, more than 90% seen once. Sequenced sample: naive CD4+ T cells sorted from blood. Subset denoted: CD45RA+ positively selected. The receptor source for this set is a man aged 18 to 30 in good health.

The V gene is TRBV28, the J gene TRBJ2-7; 7 nucleotides align to TRBD1. With V trimmed by 5 bases and J by 7 bases, 5 bases remained unmatched. Germline lookup yields CDR1 MDHEN and CDR2 SYDVKM. This CDR3 contains 12 residues. CDR3 amino acids: CASSLDRVEQYF. The CDR3 DNA reads TGTGCCAGCAGTCTCGACAGGGTAGAGCAGTACTTC.

About this clone: The identical CDR3 is also encoded by other nucleotide sequences in the sample. The chain is built from TRBV18 and TRBJ1-1; D uncertain. The CDR3 loop spans 14 amino acids. Trimming took 2 bases from V and 0 from J, leaving 7 bases between them. CDR1 and CDR2 (germline): KGHSH, LQKENI. Here the CDR3 DNA reads TGTGCCAGCTCACCAGGCCCAATGAACACTGAAGCTTTCTTT. Residues: CASSPGPMNTEAFF.

This clone has more than one count but fewer than ten. Other DNA sequences of this sample code for an identical CDR3. CDR3 DNA sequence: TGTGCCAGCAGTGAAGGGACAGCTAGCAATCAGCCCCAGCATTTT. Translating it yields CASSEGTASNQPQHF. The chain couples TRBV6-1 to TRBJ1-5; TRBD1 is a possible D gene (6 bases). The V gene's germline CDR1 is MNHNS and CDR2 SASEGT. The CDR3 totals 15 residues. The V and J ends lost 1 base and 0 bases respectively, with 7 bases between them.

This rearrangement joins TRBV6-1 to TRBJ1-4; D remains unclear. V shed 4 bases and J shed 13 bases, with 13 bases lying between them. There are 12 residues in the CDR3. Germline CDR1 reads MNHNS; CDR2 reads SASEGT. CDR3 nucleotides: TGTGCCAGCAGTGCTCCCCACCCAGGACTGTTTTTT. Amino acid sequence: CASSAPHPGLFF.

The rearrangement uses TRBV5-1 and TRBJ2-7; 7 bases map to TRBD1. Germline-derived CDR1 and CDR2 are SGHRS and YFSETQ. The V and J ends lost 7 bases and 0 bases, in that order; junction bases with no gene match: 13. The CDR3 has 16 residues. The CDR3 sequence: CASPDRDRLFSYEQYF. The CDR3 bases are TGCGCCAGCCCTGACAGGGATCGGCTGTTCTCCTACGAGCAGTACTTC. The full variable domain, in which reference TRBV5-1 and TRBJ2-7 provide the parts outside the CDR3, is KAGVTQTPRYLIKTRGQQVTLSCSPISGHRSVSWYQQTPGQGLQFLFEYFSETQRNKGNFPGRFSGRQFSNSRSEMNVSTLELGDSALYLCASPDRDRLFSYEQYFGPGTRLTVT.

This clone showed up just once. The chain combines TRBV11-2 with TRBJ1-2, with D possibly TRBD1 on 6 matching bases. There are 13 residues in the CDR3. Per the germline V gene, CDR1 is SGHAT and CDR2 is FQNNGV. The germline V and J ends were trimmed by 5 bases and 3 bases, with 10 bases remaining between them. Here the CDR3 reads CASSRDTHYGYTF. DNA of the CDR3: TGTGCCAGCAGCCGGGACACGCACTATGGCTACACCTTC.

About this clone itself: Within the sample, other DNA sequences also encode this same CDR3. V is TRBV4-2 and J is TRBJ1-5; D unresolved. Germline-derived CDR1 and CDR2 are LGHNA and YNFKEQ. The CDR3 runs 14 residues. Trimming took off 0 bases at V and 4 bases at J, with 7 bases between the two ends. The CDR3 reads CASSQEGGNQPQHF. CDR3 coding DNA: TGTGCCAGCAGCCAAGAGGGTGGTAATCAGCCCCAGCATTTT.

This chain connects TRBV5-1 to TRBJ1-4; D may be TRBD1 (6 bases). Per the germline V gene, CDR1 is SGHRS and CDR2 is YFSETQ. This CDR3 has 13 residues. Trimming stripped 0 bases from V and 14 bases from J, with 14 bases between. In DNA, the CDR3 is TGCGCCAGCAGCTTGGAACAGGGTCTTTCTCTGTTTTTT. The encoded protein is CASSLEQGLSLFF.

The chain combines TRBV28 with TRBJ1-2; tentative D call: TRBD1 (6 bases). Per the germline V gene, CDR1 is MDHEN and CDR2 is SYDVKM. V was pared by 5 bases and J by 6 bases, with 13 bases between. The CDR3 consists of 13 residues. The CDR3 DNA sequence: TGTGCCAGCAGTCCTTATACAGGGAATGGCTACACCTTC. Translation: CASSPYTGNGYTF.

The sample holds one count of this clone. The sample carries other DNA sequences with the same CDR3. J is TRBJ2-1 and V is TRBV11-2; TRBD2 might be the D (5 bases). Looked up from germline, CDR1 is SGHAT and CDR2 is FQNNGV. V gave up 0 bases and J gave up 3 bases, with 6 bases separating them. The CDR3 contains 14 residues. In DNA form, the CDR3 reads TGTGCCAGCAGCTTAGACGGACTCTACAATGAGCAGTTCTTC. Amino acid sequence: CASSLDGLYNEQFF.

The CDR3 region has the DNA TGTGCCTGGGACTCGGGCGTGCAGCCCCAGCATTTT. It specifies CAWDSGVQPQHF. The V gene is TRBV30, the J gene TRBJ1-5; the D is unclear. In germline, CDR1 is GTSNPN, CDR2 SVGIG (reference sequence). This CDR3 is 12 amino acids long. V lost 5 bases to trimming and J lost 7 bases, with 12 bases between them.

Of note for this clone: The sample contains more than one DNA sequence encoding this CDR3. This chain uses TRBV5-1 with TRBJ2-5; D remains ambiguous. V was pared by 0 bases and J by 5 bases, with 5 bases between. The CDR3 loop spans 12 amino acids. The germline V gene encodes CDR1 SGHRS and CDR2 YFSETQ. CDR3 sequence (DNA): TGCGCCAGCAGCTTGGAATCGGAGACCCAGTACTTC. Translated, it gives CASSLESETQYF.

The chain couples TRBV9 to TRBJ1-1; unclear D gene. CDR3 length equals 14 residues. CDR1 and CDR2 (germline): SGDLS, YYNGEE. V was trimmed by 3 bases and J by 3 bases, leaving 12 bases between them. CDR3 in amino acids: CASSGDQRYTEAFF. DNA of the CDR3: TGTGCCAGCAGCGGAGATCAGCGGTACACTGAAGCTTTCTTT.

This chain joins TRBV5-1 and TRBJ1-5, with 7 nucleotides matching TRBD1. Unmatched junction bases numbered 3, after V lost 2 bases and J lost 4 bases. Germline V gene data show CDR1 as SGHRS and CDR2 as YFSETQ. This CDR3 spans 14 amino acids. Here the CDR3 DNA reads TGCGCCAGCAGCTTTACAGGGGAGAATCAGCCCCAGCATTTT. This translates into CASSFTGENQPQHF.

This chain links TRBV7-2 with TRBJ2-6; TRBD1 matches at 7 bases. With V trimmed by 3 bases and J by 0 bases, 2 bases remained unmatched. This CDR3 contains 16 residues. Germline V gene sequence: CDR1 SGHTA, CDR2 FQGNSA. CDR3: CASSFYRGSGANVLTF. For the CDR3, the DNA is TGTGCCAGCAGCTTCTACAGGGGCTCTGGGGCCAACGTCCTGACTTTC. Filled out from reference TRBV7-2 and TRBJ2-6, the complete variable domain reads GAGVSQSPSNKVTEKGKDVELRCDPISGHTALYWYRQSLGQGLEFLIYFQGNSAPDKSGLPSDRFSAERTGGSVSTLTIQRTQQEDSAVYLCASSFYRGSGANVLTFGAGSRLTVL.

This chain uses TRBV5-1 with TRBJ1-3, with a tentative D call TRBD1 (5 bases). CDR3 length: 15 residues. Germline CDR1 and CDR2: SGHRS and YFSETQ. The V and J ends lost 0 bases and 3 bases respectively, with 10 bases between them. CDR3 coding DNA: TGCGCCAGCAGCTTGGAGGGGCAAAGTGGAAACACCATATATTTT. It codes for CASSLEGQSGNTIYF.

The J gene is TRBJ1-5, the V gene TRBV19; 7 nucleotides match TRBD1. V shed 0 bases and J 1 base; nucleotides not matched to a gene: 3. The CDR3 runs 16 residues. The germline CDR1 and CDR2 sequences are LNHDA and SQIVND (reference sequence). The CDR3 region is CASSIDKGASNQPQHF. The CDR3 DNA sequence: TGTGCCAGTAGTATAGATAAGGGGGCGAGCAATCAGCCCCAGCATTTT.

The CDR3 reads CASSYRDNPSYEQYF. CDR3 DNA sequence: TGTGCCAGCAGTTACCGGGACAATCCGTCCTACGAGCAGTACTTC. The rearrangement links TRBV6-5 to TRBJ2-7, with TRBD1 as a possible D gene (6 bases). This CDR3 is built from 15 residues. V lost 2 bases, J lost 1 base, and 12 bases lay in between. In germline, CDR1 is MNHEY, CDR2 SVGAGI.

The rearrangement uses TRBV5-1 and TRBJ2-6, with D uncertain. CDR1 SGHRS and CDR2 YFSETQ come from the germline V gene. The CDR3 runs 18 residues. Trimming took 0 bases from V and 2 from J, leaving 15 bases between them. The DNA of the CDR3 is TGCGCCAGCAGCTTGGCCTCGGGCTTCTCTCCTGGGGCCAACGTCCTGACTTTC. Its protein is CASSLASGFSPGANVLTF.

The table lists this clone with a count of one. CDR3 amino acids: CASSPGTHVLNEQFF. CDR3 sequence (DNA): TGTGCCAGCAGCCCCGGGACCCACGTTCTCAATGAGCAGTTCTTC. The genes are TRBV11-2 and TRBJ2-1; D tentatively fits TRBD1 or TRBD2 (5 bases each). Trimming shortened V by 5 bases and J by 6 bases, and 17 bases separated the two germline ends. CDR1 is SGHAT, CDR2 FQNNGV, per germline. CDR3 size: 15 residues.

The CDR3 sequence is CASSLPAGQGRRGYTF. In DNA, the CDR3 is TGTGCCAGCAGTTTACCTGCGGGACAGGGTCGGCGTGGCTACACCTTC. The chain has TRBV28 and TRBJ1-2, with 9 bases lining up with TRBD1. J was trimmed by 7 bases and V by 2 bases; bases with no gene match: 11. This CDR3 is built from 16 residues. The germline CDR1 and CDR2 sequences are MDHEN and SYDVKM.